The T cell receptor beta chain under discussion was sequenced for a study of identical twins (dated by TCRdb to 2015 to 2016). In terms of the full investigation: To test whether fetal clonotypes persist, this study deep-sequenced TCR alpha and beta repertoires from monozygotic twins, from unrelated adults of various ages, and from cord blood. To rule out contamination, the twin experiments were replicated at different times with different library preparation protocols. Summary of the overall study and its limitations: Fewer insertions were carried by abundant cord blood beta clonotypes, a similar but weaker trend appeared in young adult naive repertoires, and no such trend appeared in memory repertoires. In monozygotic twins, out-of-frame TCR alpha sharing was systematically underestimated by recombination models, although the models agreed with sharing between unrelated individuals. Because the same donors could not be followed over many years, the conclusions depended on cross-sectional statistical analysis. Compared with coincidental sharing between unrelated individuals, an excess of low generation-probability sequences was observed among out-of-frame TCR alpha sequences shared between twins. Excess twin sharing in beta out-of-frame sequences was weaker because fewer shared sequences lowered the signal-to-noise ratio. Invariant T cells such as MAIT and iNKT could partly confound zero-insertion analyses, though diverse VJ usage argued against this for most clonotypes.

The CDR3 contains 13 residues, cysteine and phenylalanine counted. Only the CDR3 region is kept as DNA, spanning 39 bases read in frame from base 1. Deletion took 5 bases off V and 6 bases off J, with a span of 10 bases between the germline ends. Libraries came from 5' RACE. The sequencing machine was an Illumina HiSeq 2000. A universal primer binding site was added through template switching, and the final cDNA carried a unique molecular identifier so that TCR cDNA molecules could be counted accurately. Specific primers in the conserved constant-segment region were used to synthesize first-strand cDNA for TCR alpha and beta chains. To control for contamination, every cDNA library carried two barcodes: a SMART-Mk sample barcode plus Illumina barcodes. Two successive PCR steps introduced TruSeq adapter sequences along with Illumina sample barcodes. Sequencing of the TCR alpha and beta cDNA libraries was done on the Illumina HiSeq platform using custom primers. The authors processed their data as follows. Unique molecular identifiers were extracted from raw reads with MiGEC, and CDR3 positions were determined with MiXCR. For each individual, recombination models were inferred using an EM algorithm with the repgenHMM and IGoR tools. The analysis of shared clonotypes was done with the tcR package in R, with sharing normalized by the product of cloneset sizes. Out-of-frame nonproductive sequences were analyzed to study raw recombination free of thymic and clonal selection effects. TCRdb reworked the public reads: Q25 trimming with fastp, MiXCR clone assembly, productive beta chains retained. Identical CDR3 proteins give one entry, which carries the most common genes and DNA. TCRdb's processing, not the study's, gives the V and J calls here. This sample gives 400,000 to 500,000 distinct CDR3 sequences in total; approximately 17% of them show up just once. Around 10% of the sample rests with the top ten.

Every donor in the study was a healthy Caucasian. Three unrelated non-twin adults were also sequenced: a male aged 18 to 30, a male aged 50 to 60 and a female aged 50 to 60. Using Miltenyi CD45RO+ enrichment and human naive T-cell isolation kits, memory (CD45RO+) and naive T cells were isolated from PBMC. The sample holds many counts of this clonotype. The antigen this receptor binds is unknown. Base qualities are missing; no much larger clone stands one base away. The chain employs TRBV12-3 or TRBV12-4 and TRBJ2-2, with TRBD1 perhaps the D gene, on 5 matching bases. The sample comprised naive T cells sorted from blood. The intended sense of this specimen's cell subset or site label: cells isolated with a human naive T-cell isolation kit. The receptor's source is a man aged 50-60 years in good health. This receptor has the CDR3 CASSAGYPGELFF. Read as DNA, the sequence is TGTGCCAGCAGTGCAGGGTATCCCGGGGAGCTGTTTTTT.